This T cell receptor beta chain was sequenced for a study of OX40 agonist ivuxolimab in advanced cancers. Background on the study: The treatment was a fully human IgG2 OX40 agonist, ivuxolimab. Partial responses were achieved by three patients, one with hepatocellular carcinoma and two with cutaneous melanoma. Prior therapy, whether anti-PD-1, anti-PD-L1 or anti-CTLA-4, was allowed, and 40% had some. General study points: Expanded clones belonging to CD8+ T cells outnumbered, on average, those of CD4+.

CDR3 length: 12 residues. The germline V gene has CDR1 MNHNS and CDR2 SASEGT. V lost 0 bases and J 10 bases, leaving 9 bases between the germline ends. Produced via immunoSEQ multiplex PCR; TCRdb's table is partial and in-frame only. The sample includes approximately 51,000 clones, 65% to 85% of them seen just once. In the case of this clone: The target antigen is unknown.

The V and J genes are TRBV6-1 and TRBJ1-1, with D possibly matching TRBD1 (5 bases). The sample in question was CD4+ or CD8+ T cells sorted from blood, obtained in a trial of the OX40 agonist ivuxolimab. This TCR was recovered from an adult with an advanced solid tumor such as melanoma, head and neck, liver or kidney cancer. The CDR3: CASSEARGTAFF. The DNA of the CDR3 is TGTGCCAGCAGTGAAGCGCGGGGGACAGCTTTCTTT.